This T cell receptor (beta chain) was retrieved from a study of T cell repertoires in cytomegalovirus infection. Notes on the study in general: Dominant in the ex vivo response were TCR beta clonotypes restricted by HLA-C and specific for CMV.

About this clonotype: Its target is not known.

The germline V gene encodes CDR1 MDHEN and CDR2 SYDVKM. Losses at the gene ends were 4 bases for V and 3 bases for J; bases not matched to a gene: 2. The CDR3 has 14 residues. TCRdb reanalysed the reads using MiXCR and keeps one entry per CDR3 protein. The sample lists nearly 650,000 distinct CDR3 sequences; 20% to 25% were seen once. This chain uses TRBV28 with TRBJ1-1; 10 positions match TRBD1. The receptor comes from a human donor in good health (CMV status not recorded). Some clones in this sample may be carry-over from other donors' samples. Sequencing was performed on CD8+ T cells from PBMCs. The CDR3 sequence is CASSSGTGDTEAFF. The CDR3 DNA reads as TGTGCCAGCAGTTCCGGGACAGGGGACACTGAAGCTTTCTTT. Full variable domain (remainder filled in from reference TRBV28 and TRBJ1-1): DVKVTQSSRYLVKRTGEKVFLECVQDMDHENMFWYRQDPGLGLRLIYFSYDVKMKEKGDIPEGYSVSREKKERFSLILESASTNQTSMYLCASSSGTGDTEAFFGQGTRLTVV.